The 30 T cell receptor beta chains below were found in one sample sequenced in a study of blood T cell repertoires in COVID-19. Clones were sequenced by immunoSEQ multiplex PCR, and TCRdb holds only the in-frame ones, with some missing. The sample contains roughly 30,000 clones, 81% of which appear only once. Sequences were obtained from peripheral blood. The receptor set was obtained from a woman aged 60-75 years with acute or convalescent COVID-19.

This chain connects TRBV7-8 to TRBJ2-2, with D possibly TRBD2 on 5 matching bases. The V end lost 3 bases, the J end lost 6 bases, and 17 bases lay between the germline ends. The CDR3 extends over 16 amino acids. Looked up from germline, CDR1 is SGHVS and CDR2 is FQNEAQ. Here the CDR3 DNA reads TGTGCCAGCAGCTTGTGGACTCCGAGAGGGTCCGGGGAGCTGTTTTTT. It specifies CASSLWTPRGSGELFF.

The chain is built from TRBV4-1 and TRBJ2-7; TRBD2 is a possible D gene (6 bases). The germline V gene has CDR1 MGHRA and CDR2 YSYEKL. CDR3 length: 13 amino acids. V gave up 2 bases and J gave up 3 bases, with 8 bases separating them. CDR3 nucleotide sequence: TGCGCCAGCAGCCAAATCGGGGGCTACGAGCAGTACTTC. It yields the protein CASSQIGGYEQYF.

This clone was counted a single time. The rearrangement uses TRBV7-8 and TRBJ2-7, with TRBD1 identical over 8 bases. The V and J ends lost 5 bases and 3 bases, in that order; junction bases with no gene match: 12. Germline CDR1 reads SGHVS; CDR2 reads FQNEAQ. This CDR3 spans 16 amino acids. CDR3 protein: CASSTIQGDKVYEQYF. CDR3 coding DNA: TGTGCCAGCAGCACAATACAGGGGGATAAGGTCTACGAGCAGTACTTC.

The chain is built from TRBV19 and TRBJ2-1; a possible D gene is TRBD2 (5 bases). The CDR3 length is 13 residues. Germline CDR1 reads LNHDA; CDR2 reads SQIVND (reference sequence). V was cut by 0 bases and J by 7 bases, with 7 bases left in between. As DNA, the CDR3 is TGTGCCAGTAGTATAGACGAGGGTAATGAGCAGTTCTTC. Translating it yields CASSIDEGNEQFF.

The chain employs TRBV12-5 and TRBJ1-2; 10 bases match TRBD1. The germline V gene encodes CDR1 LGHNT and CDR2 FRNRAP. The ends lost 3 bases at V and 2 bases at J; junction bases unmatched: 12. This CDR3 is 18 amino acids long. In DNA form, the CDR3 reads TGTGCTAGTGGTTTCCTCCCCGGACAGGGGGTAACAAACTATGGCTACACCTTC. Amino acids: CASGFLPGQGVTNYGYTF.

The CDR3: CASSKAGGYTGELFF. CDR3 nucleotides: TGTGCCAGCAGCAAAGCGGGGGGGTACACCGGGGAGCTGTTTTTT. The V call is TRBV7-6, the J call TRBJ2-2, with 10 nucleotides matching TRBD2. Germline V gene lookup returns CDR1 SGHVS and CDR2 FNYEAQ. Trimming took 5 bases from V and 3 from J; bases not matched to a gene: 3. The CDR3 sequence is 15 residues long.

The chain is built from TRBV5-4 and TRBJ2-5, with 9 bases lining up with TRBD1. The junction had 10 bases not matched to a gene; V was cut back by 4 bases and J by 9 bases. Looked up from germline, CDR1 is SGHNT and CDR2 is YYREEE (reference sequence). The CDR3 is 14 residues long. The CDR3 DNA reads as TGTGCCAGCAGCCCCGGACAGGGGCTTAAGGCCCAGTACTTC. Amino acids: CASSPGQGLKAQYF.

The J gene is TRBJ2-7, the V gene TRBV21-1; TRBD1 is taken as the D call from the table, unchecked against the DNA. TRBV21-1 is given as a pseudogene. The CDR3 spans 16 residues. The DNA of the CDR3 is TGTGCCAGCAGCAAAGGGAGGGGGGACAGGAGCTACGAGCAGTACTTC. This gives the protein CASSKGRGDRSYEQYF.

This chain links TRBV5-1 with TRBJ1-1; D call uncertain. Per germline, CDR1 SGHRS and CDR2 YFSETQ. This CDR3 is built from 17 residues. V gave up 1 base and J gave up 0 bases, with 16 bases separating them. The CDR3 DNA reads as TGCGCCAGCAGCTTGTTCCCATCGGACGGGGTGAACACTGAAGCTTTCTTT. Its protein is CASSLFPSDGVNTEAFF.

The chain joins TRBV27 to TRBJ1-1, with unresolved D. The CDR3 totals 14 residues. Trimming cost V 4 bases and J 0 bases, with 9 bases left between them. CDR1 and CDR2 (germline): MNHEY, SMNVEV (reference sequence). For the CDR3, the DNA is TGTGCCAGCAGTTATGGCGGTCTGAACACTGAAGCTTTCTTT. It translates to CASSYGGLNTEAFF.

The genes are TRBV29-1 and TRBJ1-5; perhaps TRBD1 as D (6 bases). Germline V lookup: CDR1 SQVTM, CDR2 ANQGSEA. The CDR3 extends over 12 amino acids. Trimming pared 6 bases from V and 8 bases from J, leaving 14 bases between. CDR3 nucleotides: TGCAGCGTGGGGGACATGGGCGAGCCCCAGCATTTT. Amino acids: CSVGDMGEPQHF.

V and J are TRBV30 and TRBJ2-3, with unresolved D. The CDR3 sequence is 10 residues long. From germline, CDR1 is GTSNPN and CDR2 SVGIG (reference sequence). The V end was cut by 7 bases, the J end by 7 bases, with 9 bases between. For the CDR3, the DNA is TGTGCCTTCACGACATATACGCAGTATTTT. Protein: CAFTTYTQYF.

The chain couples TRBV6-6 to TRBJ2-2; TRBD2 agrees at 16 bases. The junction had 11 bases not matched to a gene; V was cut back by 6 bases and J by 4 bases. The germline CDR1 and CDR2 sequences are MNHNY and SVGAGI (reference sequence). This CDR3 has 19 amino acids. The CDR3 nucleotides read TGTGCCAGCAGGCGAACCGGGACTAGCGGGGGGGCCAGCACCGGGGAGCTGTTTTTT. Translated, it gives CASRRTGTSGGASTGELFF.

CDR3 amino acids: CASSSPTTSAYTDTQYF. CDR3 sequence (DNA): TGTGCCAGCAGCTCTCCTACGACTAGCGCATACACAGATACGCAGTATTTT. The chain joins TRBV14 to TRBJ2-3, with 8 bases lining up with TRBD2. V dropped 5 bases and J dropped 2; count of bases not matched to a gene: 12. From germline, CDR1 is SGHDN and CDR2 FVKESK. The CDR3 covers 17 residues.

The genes are TRBV2 and TRBJ2-5; a possible D gene is TRBD1 (6 bases). The germline V gene has CDR1 SNHLY and CDR2 FYNNEI. This CDR3 contains 13 residues. V was shortened by 3 bases and J by 13 bases, with 18 bases between the two germline ends. The CDR3: CASSELLGAPPYF. The CDR3 DNA reads TGTGCCAGCAGTGAGTTGTTGGGGGCCCCGCCGTACTTC.

The rearrangement uses TRBV9 and TRBJ2-3, with 11 nucleotides matching TRBD2. CDR1 is SGDLS, CDR2 YYNGEE, per germline. The J segment lost 4 bases and the V segment lost 0 bases, leaving 10 bases of the junction unmatched. This CDR3 has 18 residues. The CDR3 bases are TGTGCCAGCAGCGTAGGGACGGGACTAGCGGTTTCCTCAGATACGCAGTATTTT. It encodes CASSVGTGLAVSSDTQYF.

The chain combines TRBV6-5 with TRBJ2-2; D may be TRBD1 (6 bases). The CDR3 is 15 amino acids. CDR1 MNHEY and CDR2 SVGAGI come from the germline V gene. V was cut by 7 bases and J by 0 bases, with 12 bases left in between. CDR3 loop: CASNLGQTNTGELFF. In nucleotides, the CDR3 is TGTGCCAGCAACCTAGGACAGACGAACACCGGGGAGCTGTTTTTT.

This clone was observed a handful of times. The rearrangement uses TRBV3-1 (or the pseudogene TRBV3-2) and TRBJ1-2, with D tentatively TRBD1 (6 bases). V lost 1 base and J 4 bases, leaving 10 bases between the germline ends. Germline CDR1 reads LGHDT; CDR2 reads YNNKEL (reference sequence). The CDR3 length is 14 residues. The CDR3: CASSQGGGTYGYTF. The CDR3 DNA reads as TGTGCCAGCAGCCAAGGGGGGGGCACCTATGGCTACACCTTC.

This chain uses TRBV4-1 with TRBJ1-4, with D possibly matching TRBD1 (6 bases). V lost 5 bases to trimming and J lost 3 bases, with 13 bases between them. CDR1 MGHRA and CDR2 YSYEKL come from the germline V gene. The CDR3 runs to 15 residues. CDR3 bases: TGCGCCAGCAGCACCGGGGACACTCCTAATGAAAAACTGTTTTTT. It specifies CASSTGDTPNEKLFF.

This chain links TRBV30 with TRBJ1-2; the match to TRBD1 covers 9 bases. After removal of 3 bases from V and 3 bases from J, the junction contained 20 bases not matched to a gene. In germline, CDR1 is GTSNPN, CDR2 SVGIG (reference sequence). This CDR3 spans 19 amino acids. The CDR3 sequence: CAWSPRISRDRVTYYGYTF. In DNA, the CDR3 is TGTGCCTGGAGCCCACGTATTTCGAGGGACAGGGTTACTTACTATGGCTACACCTTC.

The CDR3 DNA reads TGTGCCAGCAGTTTTGAGGGCCCCGTATGGACCCAGTACTTC. It is translated as CASSFEGPVWTQYF. The chain recombines TRBV2 with TRBJ2-5; TRBD2 is a possible D gene (5 bases). Trimming removed 5 bases from V and 7 bases from J, with 17 bases in between. The germline V gene encodes CDR1 SNHLY and CDR2 FYNNEI. This CDR3 has 14 residues.

The V gene is TRBV4-1, the J gene TRBJ1-4, with D hard to call. Germline CDR1 is MGHRA and CDR2 is YSYEKL. The V end lost 2 bases, the J end lost 5 bases, and 9 bases lay between the germline ends. There are 14 residues in the CDR3. The CDR3 loop reads CASSQRLANEKLFF. The CDR3 nucleotides read TGCGCCAGCAGCCAAAGACTCGCCAATGAAAAACTGTTTTTT.

This sequence joins TRBV12-5 and TRBJ2-7; D uncertain. This CDR3 has 14 amino acids. Per the germline V gene, CDR1 is LGHNT and CDR2 is FRNRAP. Trimming left V 5 bases short and J 0 bases short, with 11 bases between. The CDR3 coding sequence is TGTGCTAGTGGTAACAGACCGAGCTCCTACGAGCAGTACTTC. It encodes CASGNRPSSYEQYF.

This chain links TRBV6-1 with TRBJ2-7; D uncertain. This CDR3 has 12 residues. Trimming shortened V by 0 bases and J by 5 bases, and 5 bases separated the two germline ends. Germline lookup yields CDR1 MNHNS and CDR2 SASEGT. The CDR3 loop is CASSEAADEQYF. CDR3 DNA: TGTGCCAGCAGTGAAGCGGCGGACGAGCAGTACTTC.

The chain links TRBV18 to TRBJ1-1; the D is unclear. This CDR3 comprises 14 residues. The V gene's germline CDR1 is KGHSH and CDR2 LQKENI. Trimming left V 3 bases short and J 2 bases short, with 10 bases between. As DNA, the CDR3 is TGTGCCAGCTCACCCCTAGGTCAAAACACTGAAGCTTTCTTT. Protein product: CASSPLGQNTEAFF.

The chain uses TRBV2 and TRBJ2-2; no firm D call. The CDR3 runs to 11 residues. V gave up 6 bases and J gave up 6 bases, with 5 bases separating them. Germline V gene data show CDR1 as SNHLY and CDR2 as FYNNEI. The CDR3 loop is CASSVSGELFF. DNA for the CDR3: TGTGCCAGCAGCGTTTCCGGGGAGCTGTTTTTT.

Turning to this clone: The junction departs from the called germline gene at one end, perhaps through a read error. This chain connects TRBV14 to TRBJ1-1; D is undetermined. In germline, CDR1 is SGHDN, CDR2 FVKESK. The CDR3 extends over 13 amino acids. The CDR3 spells CASSQYLNSEAFF. CDR3 coding DNA: TGTGCCAGCAGCCAATATTTGAACTCTGAAGCTTTCTTT.

This clone turned up a few times. The genes are TRBV27 and TRBJ2-1; D is unresolved. Trimming stripped 3 bases from V and 12 bases from J, with 9 bases between. Germline V gives CDR1 MNHEY, CDR2 SMNVEV (reference sequence). This CDR3 has 11 residues. The CDR3 nucleotides are TGTGCCAGCAGTTTCGGCGACACGCAGTTCTTC. Its translation: CASSFGDTQFF.

The chain employs TRBV5-1 and TRBJ2-3; TRBD2 agrees at 8 bases. J was trimmed by 3 bases and V by 2 bases; bases with no gene match: 8. The length of the CDR3 is 16 residues. Germline V gene lookup returns CDR1 SGHRS and CDR2 YFSETQ. CDR3 DNA: TGCGCCAGCAGCTTTTTTACTAGCGGCACTACAGATACGCAGTATTTT. Translation gives CASSFFTSGTTDTQYF.

The rearrangement links TRBV5-1 to TRBJ2-3, with 8 bases aligning to TRBD2. The V gene's germline CDR1 is SGHRS and CDR2 YFSETQ. The CDR3 totals 17 residues. V was pared by 4 bases and J by 0 bases, with 10 bases of the junction left unmatched. CDR3: CASSNWDSGDSTDTQYF. The CDR3 region has the DNA TGCGCCAGCAGCAATTGGGATAGCGGGGATAGCACAGATACGCAGTATTTT.